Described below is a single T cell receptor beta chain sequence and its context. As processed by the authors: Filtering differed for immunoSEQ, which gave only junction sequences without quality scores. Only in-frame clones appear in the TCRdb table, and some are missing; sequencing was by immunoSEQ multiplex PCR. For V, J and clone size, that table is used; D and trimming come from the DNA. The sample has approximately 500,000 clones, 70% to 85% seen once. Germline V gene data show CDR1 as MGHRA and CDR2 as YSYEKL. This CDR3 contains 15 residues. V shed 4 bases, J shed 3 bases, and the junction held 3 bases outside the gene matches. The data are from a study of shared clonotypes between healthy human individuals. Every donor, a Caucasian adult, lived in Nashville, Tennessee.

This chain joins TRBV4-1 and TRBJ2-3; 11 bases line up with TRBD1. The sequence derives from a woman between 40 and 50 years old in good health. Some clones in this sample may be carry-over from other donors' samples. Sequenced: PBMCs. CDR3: CASSRGQGATDTQYF. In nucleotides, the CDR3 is TGCGCCAGCAGCCGAGGACAGGGGGCGACAGATACGCAGTATTTT.